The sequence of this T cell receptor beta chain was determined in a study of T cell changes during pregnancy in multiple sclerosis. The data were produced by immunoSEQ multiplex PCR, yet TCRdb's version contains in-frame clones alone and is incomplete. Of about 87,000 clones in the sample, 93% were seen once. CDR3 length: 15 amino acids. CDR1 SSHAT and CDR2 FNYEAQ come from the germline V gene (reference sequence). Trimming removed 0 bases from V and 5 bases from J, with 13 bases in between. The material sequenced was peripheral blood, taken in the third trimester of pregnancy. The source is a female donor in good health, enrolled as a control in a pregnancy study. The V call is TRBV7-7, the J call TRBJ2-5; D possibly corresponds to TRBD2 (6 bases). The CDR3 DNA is TGTGCCAGCAGCTTAGCCGGGAGCACGGGGGAGACCCAGTACTTC. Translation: CASSLAGSTGETQYF.